These 21 T cell receptor beta chains were sequenced from one sample in a study of human T cells and chemical hapten exposure. TCRdb used MiXCR to reprocess the RACE reads, holding one entry per CDR3 protein. The sample lists tens of thousands of distinct CDR3 sequences, 10% to 13% occurring once. This sample's time point: patch test 1, 2 weeks after DPC sensitization. Documented treatment: therapeutic diphenylcyclopropenone sensitization with weekly scalp DPC. The sequencing here drew on whole blood, taken in connection with sensitization to the hapten diphenylcyclopropenone (DPC). These receptors came from a man aged 35 to 55 with alopecia areata. Some clones in this sample may be carry-over from other donors' samples.

This clonotype was detected ten times or more. This rearrangement joins TRBV7-2 to TRBJ1-6; tentatively, D is TRBD1 (6 bases). Germline CDR1 SGHTA, CDR2 FQGNSA. Trimming pared 1 base from V and 10 bases from J, leaving 14 bases between. This CDR3 region has 15 residues. CDR3 nucleotides: TGTGCCAGCAGCTTAGATGGGGGCGCTTGGTCACCCCTCCACTTT. Translation gives CASSLDGGAWSPLHF. The complete variable domain, with remaining parts taken from reference TRBV7-2 and TRBJ1-6, reads GAGVSQSPSNKVTEKGKDVELRCDPISGHTALYWYRQSLGQGLEFLIYFQGNSAPDKSGLPSDRFSAERTGGSVSTLTIQRTQQEDSAVYLCASSLDGGAWSPLHFGNGTRLTVT.

This clonotype was seen only a few times. The chain has TRBV27 and TRBJ2-1, with TRBD2 identical over 10 bases. CDR3 size: 15 residues. CDR1 MNHEY and CDR2 SMNVEV come from the germline V gene (reference sequence). J was trimmed by 6 bases and V by 3 bases; bases with no gene match: 5. This CDR3 reads CASSFGIAGGNEQFF. In nucleotides, the CDR3 is TGTGCCAGCAGTTTCGGGATAGCGGGAGGCAATGAGCAGTTCTTC.

This clonotype has only a few counts. This chain uses TRBV18 with TRBJ2-6; 11 bases fit TRBD1. The ends lost 6 bases at V and 4 bases at J; junction bases unmatched: 11. CDR3 length: 18 residues. Germline assignment: CDR1 KGHSH and CDR2 LQKENI. The CDR3 loop reads CASSPPGQGVPGANVLTF. The DNA for the CDR3 is TGTGCCAGCTCGCCTCCGGGACAGGGGGTTCCCGGGGCCAACGTCCTGACTTTC.

This rearrangement joins TRBV11-3 to TRBJ2-3; a weak D match, TRBD2 (5 bases). The CDR3 has 16 amino acids. Deletions cut 0 bases from V and 5 bases from J, with 15 bases between. In germline, CDR1 is SGHNT, CDR2 YENEEA. The CDR3 region is CASSLDQTSGLDTQYF. CDR3 DNA sequence: TGTGCCAGCAGCTTAGATCAAACTTCCGGACTAGATACGCAGTATTTT.

This clonotype showed up just a few times. The chain couples TRBV27 to TRBJ2-5; D might be TRBD2 (5 bases). The CDR3 extends over 16 amino acids. Between the trimmed V and J ends, which lost 3 bases and 1 base, there was a span of 15 bases. Germline CDR1 is MNHEY and CDR2 is SMNVEV (reference sequence). The DNA for the CDR3 is TGTGCCAGCAGTTTGGGGTCGTCCCTAGCCCAAGAGACCCAGTACTTC. Amino acid sequence: CASSLGSSLAQETQYF.

This chain joins TRBV2 and TRBJ1-2; no reliable D call. Trimming took off 2 bases at V and 4 bases at J, with 14 bases between the two ends. The CDR3 sequence is 15 residues long. Germline lookup yields CDR1 SNHLY and CDR2 FYNNEI. DNA of the CDR3: TGTGCCAGCAGTGAATCGTTGGGGTTCTTCTATGGCTACACCTTC. Translated, it gives CASSESLGFFYGYTF.

This clonotype has just a few counts. The genes are TRBV6-2 or TRBV6-3 and TRBJ2-7; a weak D match, TRBD1 (6 bases). V lost 11 bases to trimming and J lost 2 bases, with 16 bases between them. This CDR3 is built from 13 residues. Germline CDR1 and CDR2: MNHEY and SVGEGT. DNA for the CDR3: TGTGCCGCAGGCCGGGGACAACCCTACGAGCAGTACTTC. It codes for CAAGRGQPYEQYF.

The J gene is TRBJ2-3, the V gene TRBV10-3; TRBD2 matches 9 bases. The germline V gene encodes CDR1 ENHRY and CDR2 SYGVKD. The trim removed 6 bases at V and 1 base at J, leaving 2 bases unmatched. The CDR3 spans 14 residues. The CDR3 DNA sequence: TGTGCCATCAGGAGGACTAGCGGCACAGATACGCAGTATTTT. Translated: CAIRRTSGTDTQYF.

This clonotype was counted only a few times. This chain links TRBV5-1 with TRBJ1-4; D gene unclear. Trimming took off 2 bases at V and 7 bases at J, with 12 bases between the two ends. Germline V CDR1 and CDR2: SGHRS, YFSETQ. The CDR3 runs 14 residues. CDR3 sequence: CASSLDQATEKLFF. In nucleotides, the CDR3 is TGCGCCAGCAGCTTAGATCAGGCTACTGAAAAACTGTTTTTT.

This clonotype was recorded at least ten times. The CDR3 nucleotides read TGTGCCAGCAGCTTTGACGGACAGGCGATCTACGAGCAGTACTTC. This gives the protein CASSFDGQAIYEQYF. The V gene is TRBV11-1, the J gene TRBJ2-7; 7 bases are a match to TRBD1. Trimming took 3 bases from V and 3 from J; bases not matched to a gene: 8. This CDR3 is built from 15 residues. CDR1 is SGHAT, CDR2 FQDESV, per germline (reference sequence).

About this clonotype: At one of its ends the junction is not consistent with the germline gene, which may arise from a read error. The rearrangement links TRBV7-2 to TRBJ1-1; TRBD1 might be the D (6 bases). Germline V CDR1 and CDR2: SGHTA, FQGNSA. The CDR3 covers 15 residues. The CDR3 region has the DNA TGTGCCAACAGCTTAGGACAGCTCCTAGGGGGGAAAGCTTTCTTT. Protein: CANSLGQLLGGKAFF.

This clonotype has more than one count but fewer than ten. The CDR3 region has the DNA TGTGCCAGCAGCCTTACCGGGACAGGGTCCCCCACAGATACGCAGTATTTT. This encodes CASSLTGTGSPTDTQYF. V is TRBV7-2 and J is TRBJ2-3; 9 nucleotides align to TRBD1. CDR3 length: 17 residues. The trim removed 5 bases at V and 2 bases at J, leaving 11 bases unmatched. Germline V CDR1 and CDR2: SGHTA, FQGNSA.

The rearrangement links TRBV9 to TRBJ2-6, with no clear D. Deletions cut 4 bases from V and 4 bases from J, with 21 bases between. In germline, CDR1 is SGDLS, CDR2 YYNGEE. The CDR3 has 18 residues. CDR3 sequence reads: CASSPPLGSLSGANVLTF. Written as DNA, the CDR3 is TGTGCCAGCAGCCCCCCTCTGGGCAGCCTCTCGGGGGCCAACGTCCTGACTTTC.

This clonotype turned up a few times. This chain uses TRBV28 with TRBJ2-5; no clear D. Germline loops: CDR1 MDHEN, CDR2 SYDVKM. Trimming took 6 bases from V and 3 from J, leaving 8 bases between them. The CDR3 extends over 12 amino acids. In DNA form, the CDR3 reads TGTGCCAGCAGGGTACGGGAAGAGACCCAGTACTTC. It translates to CASRVREETQYF.

This clonotype was counted at least ten times. CDR3 in amino acids: CASSATGYTEAFF. The CDR3 DNA is TGTGCCAGCAGTGCTACAGGATACACTGAAGCTTTCTTT. The chain links TRBV25-1 to TRBJ1-1, with a possible D match to TRBD1 (5 bases). Per germline, CDR1 MGHDK and CDR2 SYGVNS. V was trimmed by 4 bases and J by 3 bases, leaving 9 bases between them. This CDR3 has 13 residues.

This chain uses TRBV19 with TRBJ2-2; unclear D gene. V lost 1 base and J lost 3, with 6 bases in between. Germline CDR1 LNHDA, CDR2 SQIVND (reference sequence). The CDR3 spans 14 residues. The DNA for the CDR3 is TGTGCCAGTAGTATAGGGCCCTACACCGGGGAGCTGTTTTTT. It specifies CASSIGPYTGELFF.

The table lists this clonotype with a count of one. A much larger clone is a single base away; this may be a read error. The chain has TRBV18 and TRBJ1-5; maybe TRBD1 (6 bases). Germline CDR1 reads KGHSH; CDR2 reads LQKENI. V lost 2 bases, J lost 1 base, and 12 bases lay in between. This CDR3 comprises 16 residues. The CDR3 protein is CASSPLGAGSNQPQHF. The DNA for the CDR3 is TGTGCCAGCTCACCATTGGGGGCGGGGAGCAATCAGCCCCAGCATTTT.

This clonotype was recorded at least ten times. The V and J genes are TRBV3-1 and TRBJ1-5, with D unresolved. The CDR3 extends over 12 amino acids. Germline V gives CDR1 LGHDT, CDR2 YNNKEL (reference sequence). V was trimmed by 1 base and J by 9 bases, leaving 7 bases between them. For the CDR3, the DNA is TGTGCCAGCAGCCAAGGATCACGGCCCCAGCATTTT. Protein sequence: CASSQGSRPQHF.

This chain joins TRBV6-1 and TRBJ1-5; the D gene is possibly TRBD1 (5 bases). Germline V gene data show CDR1 as MNHNS and CDR2 as SASEGT. Trimming took off 6 bases at V and 2 bases at J, with 17 bases between the two ends. This CDR3 contains 16 residues. CDR3 sequence reads: CASSPQLQGGNQPQHF. CDR3 coding DNA: TGTGCCAGCAGCCCACAACTTCAGGGAGGCAATCAGCCCCAGCATTTT.

There are a few counts of this clonotype. The J gene is TRBJ2-3, the V gene TRBV9; TRBD2 might be the D (5 bases). V lost 0 bases and J lost 0, with 5 bases in between. This CDR3 comprises 14 residues. Per germline, CDR1 SGDLS and CDR2 YYNGEE. The CDR3 DNA is TGTGCCAGCAGCGTAGGCGGGAGCACAGATACGCAGTATTTT. Translation: CASSVGGSTDTQYF.

This clonotype was found many times. The CDR3 DNA follows: TGTGCCAGCAGTTCCTGGGAAGGGGGGCCTTCCATCGGGTTCTTC. The encoded protein is CASSSWEGGPSIGFF. This chain joins TRBV28 and TRBJ2-1; D tentatively fits TRBD1 or TRBD2 (6 bases each). Germline assignment: CDR1 MDHEN and CDR2 SYDVKM. V dropped 4 bases and J dropped 15 bases, with 25 bases sitting between them. CDR3 length: 15 residues.